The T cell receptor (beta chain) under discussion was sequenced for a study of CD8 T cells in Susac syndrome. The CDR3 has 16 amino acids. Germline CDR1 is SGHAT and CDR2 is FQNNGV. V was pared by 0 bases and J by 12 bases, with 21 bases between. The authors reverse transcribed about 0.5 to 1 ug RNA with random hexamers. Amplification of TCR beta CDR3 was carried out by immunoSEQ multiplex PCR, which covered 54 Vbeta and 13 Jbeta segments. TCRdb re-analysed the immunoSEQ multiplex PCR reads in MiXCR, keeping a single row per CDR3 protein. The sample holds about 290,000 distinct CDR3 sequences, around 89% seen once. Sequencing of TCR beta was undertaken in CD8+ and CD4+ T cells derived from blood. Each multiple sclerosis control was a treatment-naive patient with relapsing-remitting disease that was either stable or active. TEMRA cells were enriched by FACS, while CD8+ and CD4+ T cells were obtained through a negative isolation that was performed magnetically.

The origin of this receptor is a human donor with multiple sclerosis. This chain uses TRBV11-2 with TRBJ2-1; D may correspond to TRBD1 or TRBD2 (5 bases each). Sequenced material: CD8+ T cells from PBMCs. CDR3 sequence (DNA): TGTGCCAGCAGCTTAGACAGGGCAGTGGGAGCTGGCGGGCAGTTCTTC. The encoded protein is CASSLDRAVGAGGQFF.